Presented here are 28 T cell receptor beta chains from one specimen sequenced in a study of beta chain features in type 1 diabetes. General study findings and limits: Researchers report that Type 1 diabetes patients had moderately but significantly shorter TCRB CDR3s across all four CD4+ subsets.

Antigens of these TCRs are unknown. The entirety of the isolated RNA underwent reverse transcription, so expressed TCRB transcripts were sequenced. Measured with immunoSEQ multiplex PCR; TCRdb has only the in-frame clones, and not every one. The sample lists approximately 360,000 clones; over 10% were seen once. The sequenced sample consisted of naive CD4+ T cells from blood. The receptor source for this set is a woman aged 18-29 years with type 1 diabetes.

This clone was counted a few times. The chain couples TRBV6-5 to TRBJ2-7, with TRBD1 identical over 9 bases. This CDR3 is built from 14 residues. With V trimmed by 5 bases and J by 5 bases, 7 bases remained unmatched. Germline V gene sequence: CDR1 MNHEY, CDR2 SVGAGI. The CDR3 DNA sequence: TGTGCCAGCAGTCCCGGGACAGGGTATAACGAGCAGTACTTC. Its protein product is CASSPGTGYNEQYF.

This clone has more than one count but fewer than ten. CDR3 in DNA: TGCGCCAGCAGCCAAGACTGGCGGGGGGGCCGGGATACGCAGTATTTT. This codes for CASSQDWRGGRDTQYF. V and J are TRBV4-3 and TRBJ2-3; 9 bases fit TRBD2. The CDR3 totals 16 residues. Germline values: CDR1 LGHNA, CDR2 YSLEER. V gave up 0 bases and J gave up 6 bases; unmatched junction bases: 7.

The chain carries TRBV5-6 and TRBJ1-5, with D maybe TRBD1 (6 bases). V lost 1 base and J lost 2, with 13 bases in between. This CDR3 has 16 amino acids. CDR1 is SGHDT and CDR2 is YYEEEE in the germline V gene. The CDR3 spells CASSLSGRTGNQPQHF. The CDR3 nucleotides read TGTGCCAGCAGCTTGTCCGGTCGGACAGGCAATCAGCCCCAGCATTTT.

This clone was seen only a few times. The J gene is TRBJ2-1, the V gene TRBV30; 8 bases align to TRBD2. The CDR3 runs to 15 residues. The germline CDR1 and CDR2 sequences are GTSNPN and SVGIG (reference sequence). Trimming cost V 4 bases and J 0 bases; bases outside gene matches: 5. CDR3 loop: CAWTTGLGSYNEQFF. CDR3 DNA: TGTGCCTGGACCACGGGACTAGGCTCCTACAATGAGCAGTTCTTC.

This clone was counted only a few times. The rearrangement joins TRBV28 to TRBJ2-7, with TRBD1 matching over 8 bases. Per germline, CDR1 MDHEN and CDR2 SYDVKM. The CDR3 covers 13 residues. V was clipped by 6 bases and J by 2 bases; unmatched bases: 3. The CDR3 DNA reads TGTGCCAGCAGCGGACAGGGACCCTACGAGCAGTACTTC. Translating gives CASSGQGPYEQYF.

The chain employs TRBV25-1 and TRBJ2-1, with a weak D call TRBD1 (5 bases). The V and J ends lost 3 bases and 5 bases respectively, with 17 bases between them. The germline V gene has CDR1 MGHDK and CDR2 SYGVNS. This CDR3 has 16 residues. Here the CDR3 reads CASSDPVRGLDNEQFF. The CDR3 DNA sequence: TGTGCCAGCAGTGACCCGGTAAGGGGTCTCGACAATGAGCAGTTCTTC.

This clone was picked up a small number of times. The J gene is TRBJ2-1, the V gene TRBV5-1, with TRBD1 identical over 7 bases. Trimming at V came to 0 bases and at J to 0 bases, leaving 3 bases not matched to a gene. Germline V gene data show CDR1 as SGHRS and CDR2 as YFSETQ. CDR3 size: 16 residues. The CDR3 DNA reads as TGCGCCAGCAGCTTGGTCCGGGACAGCTCCTACAATGAGCAGTTCTTC. Translated, it gives CASSLVRDSSYNEQFF.

The V call is TRBV5-4, the J call TRBJ2-5; 8 positions agree with TRBD1. The V gene end was trimmed by 5 bases and the J gene end by 2 bases; junction bases not matched to a gene: 2. CDR3 size: 13 residues. Germline CDR1 reads SGHNT; CDR2 reads YYREEE (reference sequence). CDR3 sequence reads: CASSTGGQETQYF. CDR3 DNA sequence: TGTGCCAGCAGTACAGGGGGGCAAGAGACCCAGTACTTC. The complete variable domain, with remaining parts taken from reference TRBV5-4 and TRBJ2-5, reads ETGVTQSPTHLIKTRGQQVTLRCSSQSGHNTVSWYQQALGQGPQFIFQYYREEENGRGNFPPRFSGLQFPNYSSELNVNALELDDSALYLCASSTGGQETQYFGPGTRLLVL.

The chain joins TRBV28 to TRBJ2-7; unclear D gene. The CDR3 sequence is 12 residues long. Trimming took off 5 bases at V and 2 bases at J, with 7 bases between the two ends. Germline assignment: CDR1 MDHEN and CDR2 SYDVKM. This CDR3 reads CASSQVPYEQYF. DNA for the CDR3: TGTGCCAGCAGTCAGGTGCCCTACGAGCAGTACTTC.

This clone showed up just a few times. This sequence joins TRBV2 and TRBJ1-2; maybe TRBD1 (6 bases). This CDR3 comprises 14 residues. Trimming shortened V by 6 bases and J by 4 bases, and 15 bases separated the two germline ends. CDR1 SNHLY and CDR2 FYNNEI come from the germline V gene. CDR3 nucleotide sequence: TGTGCCAGCAGGAAGGAGGGGGGGGCCTATGGCTACACCTTC. The encoded protein is CASRKEGGAYGYTF.

The chain joins TRBV7-2 to TRBJ2-2; D unclear. This CDR3 has 14 residues. Trimming removed 0 bases from V and 5 bases from J, with 7 bases in between. The V gene's germline CDR1 is SGHTA and CDR2 FQGNSA. The CDR3 loop is CASSLALRTGELFF. CDR3 nucleotides: TGTGCCAGCAGCTTAGCGCTCCGGACCGGGGAGCTGTTTTTT.

The chain uses TRBV15 and TRBJ1-5; D is perhaps TRBD1 (5 bases). Trimming cost V 3 bases and J 16 bases, with 19 bases left between them. Germline V gene data show CDR1 as LNHNV and CDR2 as YYDKDF (reference sequence). This CDR3 has 13 amino acids. The CDR3 DNA reads as TGTGCCACCAGCAGTCTCCCGGGACTCCCACAACATTTT. As protein: CATSSLPGLPQHF. Filled out from reference TRBV15 and TRBJ1-5, the complete variable domain reads DAMVIQNPRYQVTQFGKPVTLSCSQTLNHNVMYWYQQKSSQAPKLLFHYYDKDFNNEADTPDNFQSRRPNTSFCFLDIRSPGLGDTAMYLCATSSLPGLPQHFGDGTRLSIL.

The genes are TRBV28 and TRBJ2-5; 7 bases align to TRBD1. Germline-derived CDR1 and CDR2 are MDHEN and SYDVKM. The CDR3 has 14 residues. Trimming cost V 3 bases and J 2 bases; bases outside gene matches: 3. Here the CDR3 reads CASSLVRGQETQYF. The CDR3 region has the DNA TGTGCCAGCAGTTTGGTCAGGGGGCAAGAGACCCAGTACTTC.

The chain has TRBV4-3 and TRBJ1-1; D unclear. V was pared by 0 bases and J by 2 bases, with 10 bases between. This CDR3 spans 15 amino acids. From germline, CDR1 is LGHNA and CDR2 YSLEER. CDR3 residues: CASSQDLVLNTEAFF. In DNA, the CDR3 is TGCGCCAGCAGCCAAGATTTAGTTCTAAACACTGAAGCTTTCTTT.

V is TRBV7-2 and J is TRBJ1-5; the D gene is possibly TRBD1 (5 bases). Germline lookup yields CDR1 SGHTA and CDR2 FQGNSA. CDR3 length: 15 residues. V was cut by 5 bases and J by 7 bases, with 18 bases left in between. The CDR3 sequence is CASSPTGGRGQPQHF. The CDR3 coding sequence is TGTGCCAGCAGCCCCACCGGGGGTCGTGGCCAGCCCCAGCATTTT.

The chain has TRBV11-3 and TRBJ2-7; D is perhaps TRBD1 (6 bases). Trimming shortened V by 1 base and J by 1 base, and 11 bases separated the two germline ends. CDR1 is SGHNT, CDR2 YENEEA, per germline. CDR3 length: 15 amino acids. The CDR3 DNA is TGTGCCAGCAGCTTAGCAGCCCAGGGGTCCTACGAGCAGTACTTC. Its translation: CASSLAAQGSYEQYF.

This sequence joins TRBV18 and TRBJ2-7; D possibly corresponds to TRBD2 (6 bases). The CDR3 is made up of 16 amino acids. Germline CDR1 KGHSH, CDR2 LQKENI. V dropped 3 bases and J dropped 4 bases, with 19 bases sitting between them. The CDR3 DNA reads TGTGCCAGCTCACCCAACGCCAGGGACTGGGCTTACGAGCAGTACTTC. Translated: CASSPNARDWAYEQYF.

The sample holds a few counts of this clone. The V and J genes are TRBV19 and TRBJ2-7; D perhaps matches TRBD2 (6 bases). V was trimmed by 11 bases and J by 0 bases, leaving 14 bases between them. The CDR3 length is 13 residues. Germline CDR1 and CDR2: LNHDA and SQIVND (reference sequence). CDR3 region: CALRERTSYEQYF. CDR3 DNA: TGTGCCCTTCGGGAGCGGACCTCCTACGAGCAGTACTTC.

V is TRBV7-9 and J is TRBJ2-1; D perhaps matches TRBD1 (5 bases). V was cut by 3 bases and J by 7 bases, with 10 bases left in between. Germline V CDR1 and CDR2: SEHNR, FQNEAQ (reference sequence). The CDR3 covers 13 residues. This CDR3 reads CASSFSQANEQFF. The CDR3 coding sequence is TGTGCCAGCAGCTTCTCACAGGCGAATGAGCAGTTCTTC.

This clone has only a few counts. The rearrangement joins TRBV27 to TRBJ2-1, with D maybe TRBD2 (5 bases). There are 14 residues in the CDR3. The germline V gene encodes CDR1 MNHEY and CDR2 SMNVEV (reference sequence). Trimming stripped 5 bases from V and 9 bases from J, with 17 bases between. The CDR3 DNA sequence: TGTGCCAGCAGTATCAGCAACAGCGGCGGTGAGCAGTTCTTC. It specifies CASSISNSGGEQFF.

This clone was counted between two and nine times. The chain combines TRBV29-1 with TRBJ2-5; perhaps TRBD2 as D (5 bases). This CDR3 is 12 amino acids long. Trimming shortened V by 4 bases and J by 4 bases, and 10 bases separated the two germline ends. The germline CDR1 and CDR2 sequences are SQVTM and ANQGSEA. CDR3 residues: CSVVPSGETQYF. CDR3 DNA: TGCAGCGTTGTACCCAGCGGAGAGACCCAGTACTTC.

V gene TRBV5-4 combines with J gene TRBJ1-5; D possibly corresponds to TRBD1 (6 bases). This CDR3 is 14 amino acids long. Between the trimmed V and J ends, which lost 3 bases and 1 base, there was a span of 8 bases. Germline V gene data show CDR1 as SGHNT and CDR2 as YYREEE (reference sequence). This CDR3 reads CASSSQGSNQPQHF. As DNA, the CDR3 is TGTGCCAGCAGCTCTCAGGGGAGCAATCAGCCCCAGCATTTT. The whole variable domain, remainder taken from reference TRBV5-4 and TRBJ1-5, is ETGVTQSPTHLIKTRGQQVTLRCSSQSGHNTVSWYQQALGQGPQFIFQYYREEENGRGNFPPRFSGLQFPNYSSELNVNALELDDSALYLCASSSQGSNQPQHFGDGTRLSIL.

This clone came up a few times. The rearrangement joins TRBV7-2 to TRBJ1-1; no clear D gene. Germline V gene sequence: CDR1 SGHTA, CDR2 FQGNSA. The V and J ends lost 5 bases and 2 bases respectively, with 9 bases between them. There are 13 residues in the CDR3. As DNA, the CDR3 is TGTGCCAGCAGCCCGGAGAGTAACACTGAAGCTTTCTTT. Translation: CASSPESNTEAFF.

This clone was observed a few times. The V and J genes are TRBV12-5 and TRBJ2-1, with D possibly TRBD2 on 6 matching bases. The V end lost 7 bases, the J end lost 5 bases, and 15 bases lay between the germline ends. The CDR3 spans 14 residues. Germline CDR1 is LGHNT and CDR2 is FRNRAP. CDR3 region: CASVQGLRHNEQFF. The CDR3 DNA sequence: TGTGCTAGTGTCCAAGGACTACGACACAATGAGCAGTTCTTC.

The rearrangement uses TRBV18 and TRBJ2-7, with D possibly matching TRBD2 (5 bases). The length of the CDR3 is 14 residues. Germline assignment: CDR1 KGHSH and CDR2 LQKENI. Trimming left V 3 bases short and J 2 bases short, with 11 bases between. CDR3 residues: CASSPTEGPYEQYF. Here the CDR3 DNA reads TGTGCCAGCTCACCGACCGAGGGCCCCTACGAGCAGTACTTC.

This clone has more than one count but fewer than ten. The V and J genes are TRBV7-3 and TRBJ2-1; weak D call: TRBD2 (5 bases). V lost 2 bases, J lost 8 bases, and 13 bases lay in between. The length of the CDR3 is 14 residues. Germline CDR1 SGHTA, CDR2 FQGTGA. The CDR3 loop reads CASSLVGLEDEQFF. CDR3 coding DNA: TGTGCCAGCAGCTTAGTCGGATTGGAGGATGAGCAGTTCTTC. The entire variable domain, with the rest obtained from reference TRBV7-3 and TRBJ2-1, is as follows: GAGVSQTPSNKVTEKGKYVELRCDPISGHTALYWYRQSLGQGPEFLIYFQGTGAADDSGLPNDRFFAVRPEGSVSTLKIQRTERGDSAVYLCASSLVGLEDEQFFGPGTRLTVL.

This clone was detected a few times. V gene TRBV7-2 combines with J gene TRBJ2-5, with D unclear. V lost 1 base to trimming and J lost 2 bases, with 8 bases between them. The CDR3 spans 14 residues. Per germline, CDR1 SGHTA and CDR2 FQGNSA. CDR3: CASSLGGWQETQYF. In nucleotides, the CDR3 is TGTGCCAGCAGCTTAGGAGGTTGGCAAGAGACCCAGTACTTC.

This chain uses TRBV5-6 with TRBJ2-7; 10 bases align to TRBD2. This CDR3 is built from 15 residues. Germline V CDR1 and CDR2: SGHDT, YYEEEE. J lost 7 bases, V lost 6 bases, and 13 bases had no gene match. The CDR3 region is CASTRVAGGSLEQYF. The CDR3 nucleotides read TGTGCCAGCACACGGGTAGCGGGAGGCTCGTTGGAGCAGTACTTC.